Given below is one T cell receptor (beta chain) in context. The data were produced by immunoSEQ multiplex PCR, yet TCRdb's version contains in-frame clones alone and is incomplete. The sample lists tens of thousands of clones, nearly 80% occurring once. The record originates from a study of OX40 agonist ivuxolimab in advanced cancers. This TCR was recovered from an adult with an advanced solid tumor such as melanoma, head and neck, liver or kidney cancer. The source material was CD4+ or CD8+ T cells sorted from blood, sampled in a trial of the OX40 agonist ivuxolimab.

As DNA, the CDR3 is TGTGCCAGCAGCTTGTTGTTATTAGCGGGAAGTGATGAGCAGTTCTTC. Residues: CASSLLLLAGSDEQFF. The J gene is TRBJ2-1, the V gene TRBV5-4; 8 nucleotides line up with TRBD2. This CDR3 contains 16 residues. Germline CDR1 SGHNT, CDR2 YYREEE (reference sequence). The J segment lost 8 bases and the V segment lost 1 base, leaving 11 bases of the junction unmatched.